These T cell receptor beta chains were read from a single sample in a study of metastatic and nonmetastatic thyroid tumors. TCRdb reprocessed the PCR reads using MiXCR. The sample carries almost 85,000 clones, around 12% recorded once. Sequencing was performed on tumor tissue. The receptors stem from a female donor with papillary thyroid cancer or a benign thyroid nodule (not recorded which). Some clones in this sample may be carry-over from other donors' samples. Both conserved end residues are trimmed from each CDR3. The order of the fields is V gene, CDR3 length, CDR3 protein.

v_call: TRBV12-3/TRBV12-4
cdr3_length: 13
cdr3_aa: ASSLYGSAANVLT

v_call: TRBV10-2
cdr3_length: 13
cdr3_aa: ASSATWGGGQPQH

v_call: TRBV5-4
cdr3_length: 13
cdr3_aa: ASSLYTGTGGGYT

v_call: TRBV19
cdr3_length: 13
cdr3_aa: ASSRDRGVGNTIY

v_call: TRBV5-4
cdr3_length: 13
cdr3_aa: ASSASGSLFDEQY

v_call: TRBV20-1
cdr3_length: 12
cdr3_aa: SARTSGSYNEQF

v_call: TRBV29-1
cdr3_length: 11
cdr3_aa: SAWTGLNTEAF

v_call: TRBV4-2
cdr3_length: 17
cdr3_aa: ASSQGGITGGVFLSPQY

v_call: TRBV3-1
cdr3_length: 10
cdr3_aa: ASSQLRNEQY

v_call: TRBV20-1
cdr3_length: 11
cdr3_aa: SARGAHNYGYT

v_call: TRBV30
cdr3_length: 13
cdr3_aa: AWGTGLASQETQY

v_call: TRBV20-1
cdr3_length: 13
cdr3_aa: SARAIRGAKNIQY

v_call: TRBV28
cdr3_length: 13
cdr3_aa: ASSFGTGGTGELF

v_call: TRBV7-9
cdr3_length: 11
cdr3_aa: ASSLQGDTEAF

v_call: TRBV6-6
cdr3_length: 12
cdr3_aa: ASSYNGVYNEQF

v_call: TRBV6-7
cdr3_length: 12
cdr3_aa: ASSYSDSTGELF

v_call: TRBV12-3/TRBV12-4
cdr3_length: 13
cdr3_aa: ASSLGLAYQYTQY

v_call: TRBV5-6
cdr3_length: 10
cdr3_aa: ASRTGDYEQY

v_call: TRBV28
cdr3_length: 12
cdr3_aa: ASSLEGFGYEQY

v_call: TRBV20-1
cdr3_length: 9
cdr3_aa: SASEYYGYT

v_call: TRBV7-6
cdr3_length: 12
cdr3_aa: ASKTVSGANVLT

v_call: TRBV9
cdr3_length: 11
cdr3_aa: ASSVGANYGYT

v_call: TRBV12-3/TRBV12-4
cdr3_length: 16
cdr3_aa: ASSTIDRVSSGANVLT

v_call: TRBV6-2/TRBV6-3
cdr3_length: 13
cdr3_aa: ASRPLAGTYNEQF

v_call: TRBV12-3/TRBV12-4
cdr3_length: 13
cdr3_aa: ASRLLASSGNTIY

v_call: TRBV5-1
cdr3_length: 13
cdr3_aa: ASSSAGGPWDEQF

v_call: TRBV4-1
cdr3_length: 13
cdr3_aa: ASSQEAAVNQPQH

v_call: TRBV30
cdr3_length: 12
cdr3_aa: ACGGDRYTDTQY

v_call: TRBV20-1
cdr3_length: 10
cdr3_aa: SAVMGAYEQY

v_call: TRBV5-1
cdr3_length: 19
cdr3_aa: ASSSPSWDRVSHSGANVLT

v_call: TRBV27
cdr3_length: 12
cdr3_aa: ASSPGSAASPLH

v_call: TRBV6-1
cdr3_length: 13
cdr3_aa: ASSSRTSGSYEQY

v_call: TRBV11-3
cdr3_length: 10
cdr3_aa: ASSPDYNEQF

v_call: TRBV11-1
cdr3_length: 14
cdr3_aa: ASSLNRGVDNYGYT

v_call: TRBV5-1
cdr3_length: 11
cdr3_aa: ASRWQVLYGYT